This passage covers 16 T cell receptor beta chains from one sample sequenced in a study of shared clonotypes between healthy human individuals. Generated by immunoSEQ multiplex PCR, the TCRdb table keeps only in-frame clones and is missing some. The profile shows 2 million to 2.5 million clones, approximately 93% of them singletons. The sequencing sample was made of naive CD4+ T cells from PBMCs. Stated subset: CD45RA+ positively selected. The receptors were sampled from a man aged 18 to 30 in good health. Some clones in this sample may be carry-over from other donors' samples.

This clone was detected only a few times. The chain joins TRBV2 to TRBJ2-2; D is perhaps TRBD2 (6 bases). CDR3 length: 14 residues. Trimming removed 8 bases at V and 1 base at J, with 11 bases between. From germline, CDR1 is SNHLY and CDR2 FYNNEI. The CDR3 nucleotides are TGTGCCAGCGGGAGGCTAGTGAACACCGGGGAGCTGTTTTTT. It codes for CASGRLVNTGELFF.

This chain connects TRBV5-4 to TRBJ2-1; 9 bases fit TRBD2. V gave up 0 bases and J gave up 4 bases; unmatched junction bases: 8. Germline-derived CDR1 and CDR2 are SGHNT and YYREEE (reference sequence). The CDR3 is made up of 17 amino acids. In DNA, the CDR3 is TGTGCCAGCAGCTTGGTCGGCCGTGCGGGAGGGTACAATGAGCAGTTCTTC. Its translation is CASSLVGRAGGYNEQFF.

This clone appeared a few times. The V and J genes are TRBV29-1 and TRBJ1-2, with D uncertain. Germline lookup yields CDR1 SQVTM and CDR2 ANQGSEA. The V gene lost 5 bases and the J gene lost 9 bases, with 4 bases spanning the gap. CDR3 length: 8 amino acids. The CDR3 coding sequence is TGCAGCGTTTCAAGCTACACCTTC. The encoded protein is CSVSSYTF.

V gene TRBV5-1 combines with J gene TRBJ2-5, with D possibly being TRBD1 (6 bases). Trimming took off 4 bases at V and 2 bases at J, with 12 bases between the two ends. The CDR3 is 14 amino acids. Per the germline V gene, CDR1 is SGHRS and CDR2 is YFSETQ. The CDR3 reads CASSQQGLQETQYF. CDR3 in DNA: TGCGCCAGCAGCCAGCAGGGGCTACAAGAGACCCAGTACTTC.

The CDR3 loop reads CAISKAGTVNTEAFF. The CDR3 DNA reads as TGTGCCATCAGTAAAGCCGGGACCGTGAACACTGAAGCTTTCTTT. The rearrangement joins TRBV10-3 to TRBJ1-1; possibly TRBD1 for D (5 bases). The V end lost 5 bases, the J end lost 0 bases, and 13 bases lay between the germline ends. The CDR3 consists of 15 residues. CDR1 ENHRY and CDR2 SYGVKD come from the germline V gene.

The sample holds one count of this clone. The gene calls are TRBV7-3 and TRBJ1-2, with a possible D match to TRBD1 (5 bases). Per germline, CDR1 SGHTA and CDR2 FQGTGA. The germline V and J ends were trimmed by 5 bases and 3 bases, with 10 bases remaining between them. The CDR3 totals 13 residues. CDR3 protein: CASSGQGDYGYTF. CDR3 nucleotide sequence: TGTGCCAGCAGCGGTCAGGGAGACTATGGCTACACCTTC.

J is TRBJ1-1 and V is TRBV28, with 10 positions matching TRBD1. V dropped 6 bases and J dropped 5; count of bases not matched to a gene: 3. The V gene's germline CDR1 is MDHEN and CDR2 SYDVKM. The CDR3 spans 13 residues. This CDR3 is CASRRQGATEAFF. CDR3 sequence (DNA): TGTGCCAGCAGACGACAGGGGGCGACTGAAGCTTTCTTT. The entire variable domain, with the rest obtained from reference TRBV28 and TRBJ1-1, is as follows: DVKVTQSSRYLVKRTGEKVFLECVQDMDHENMFWYRQDPGLGLRLIYFSYDVKMKEKGDIPEGYSVSREKKERFSLILESASTNQTSMYLCASRRQGATEAFFGQGTRLTVV.

J is TRBJ1-1 and V is TRBV5-1, with a possible D match to TRBD1 (5 bases). Trimming left V 1 base short and J 2 bases short, with 12 bases between. CDR1 and CDR2 (germline): SGHRS, YFSETQ. The CDR3 totals 15 residues. CDR3 nucleotide sequence: TGCGCCAGCAGCTTGATTGCAGGGACTAACACTGAAGCTTTCTTT. This translates into CASSLIAGTNTEAFF.

This chain connects TRBV7-9 to TRBJ1-4, with D unclear. The CDR3 has 14 residues. Per the germline V gene, CDR1 is SEHNR and CDR2 is FQNEAQ (reference sequence). Trimming stripped 3 bases from V and 3 bases from J, with 8 bases between. The CDR3 sequence is CASSFLQANEKLFF. The CDR3 DNA is TGTGCCAGCAGCTTCCTACAAGCTAATGAAAAACTGTTTTTT.

This clone was recorded once. This chain connects TRBV6-5 to TRBJ2-1; D uncertain. The V gene's germline CDR1 is MNHEY and CDR2 SVGAGI. The CDR3 extends over 16 amino acids. The V and J ends lost 4 bases and 0 bases respectively, with 13 bases between them. The CDR3 sequence: CASSWRGWSSYNEQFF. CDR3 nucleotides: TGTGCCAGCAGTTGGCGAGGCTGGAGCTCCTACAATGAGCAGTTCTTC.

J is TRBJ1-4 and V is TRBV19; 10 nucleotides line up with TRBD1. The CDR3 loop spans 16 amino acids. The germline gives CDR1 LNHDA, CDR2 SQIVND (reference sequence). Unmatched junction bases numbered 11, after V lost 5 bases and J lost 8 bases. CDR3 sequence reads: CASSLTSGTGDEKLFF. The CDR3 DNA is TGTGCCAGTAGTCTCACCTCGGGGACAGGGGACGAAAAACTGTTTTTT. The full variable domain, completed using reference TRBV19 and TRBJ1-4, is DGGITQSPKYLFRKEGQNVTLSCEQNLNHDAMYWYRQDPGQGLRLIYYSQIVNDFQKGDIAEGYSVSREKKESFPLTVTSAQKNPTAFYLCASSLTSGTGDEKLFFGSGTQLSVL.

The chain links TRBV7-2 to TRBJ1-2; 7 bases align to TRBD1. This CDR3 is 14 amino acids long. V trimming: 5 bases; J trimming: 7 bases; junction bases outside the gene matches: 10. Germline lookup yields CDR1 SGHTA and CDR2 FQGNSA. CDR3 in DNA: TGTGCCAGCAGCCTCTTCGGGACAGCCTCTGGCTACACCTTC. Its translation: CASSLFGTASGYTF.

This chain links TRBV4-2 with TRBJ2-1, with D uncertain. The CDR3 has 15 residues. V dropped 0 bases and J dropped 3 bases, with 9 bases sitting between them. Germline V CDR1 and CDR2: LGHNA, YNFKEQ. The CDR3 nucleotides are TGTGCCAGCAGCCAAGACAGGAACCGCTACAATGAGCAGTTCTTC. Translated: CASSQDRNRYNEQFF.

The chain recombines TRBV29-1 with TRBJ2-5; no reliable D call. Germline CDR1 and CDR2: SQVTM and ANQGSEA. CDR3 length equals 11 residues. Trimming removed 3 bases at V and 5 bases at J, with 7 bases between. CDR3 sequence (DNA): TGCAGCGTTGAGGAACACGAGACCCAGTACTTC. This codes for CSVEEHETQYF.

A word on this clone: This sample includes further DNA sequences coding for the same CDR3. The chain couples TRBV5-1 to TRBJ2-7, with D tentatively TRBD1 (7 bases). The V and J ends lost 4 bases and 3 bases respectively, with 11 bases between them. The length of the CDR3 is 13 residues. From germline, CDR1 is SGHRS and CDR2 YFSETQ. CDR3 in amino acids: CASSPGDSYEQYF. In DNA, the CDR3 is TGCGCCAGCAGCCCGGGGGACAGCTACGAGCAGTACTTC. Variable domain in full (rest from reference TRBV5-1 and TRBJ2-7): KAGVTQTPRYLIKTRGQQVTLSCSPISGHRSVSWYQQTPGQGLQFLFEYFSETQRNKGNFPGRFSGRQFSNSRSEMNVSTLELGDSALYLCASSPGDSYEQYFGPGTRLTVT.

CDR3 sequence reads: CASSLAANSYEQYF. In nucleotides, the CDR3 is TGCGCCAGCAGCTTGGCCGCGAATTCCTACGAGCAGTACTTC. This sequence joins TRBV5-1 and TRBJ2-7; the D is unclear. Trimming shortened V by 0 bases and J by 1 base, and 8 bases separated the two germline ends. Germline lookup yields CDR1 SGHRS and CDR2 YFSETQ. This CDR3 has 14 residues.